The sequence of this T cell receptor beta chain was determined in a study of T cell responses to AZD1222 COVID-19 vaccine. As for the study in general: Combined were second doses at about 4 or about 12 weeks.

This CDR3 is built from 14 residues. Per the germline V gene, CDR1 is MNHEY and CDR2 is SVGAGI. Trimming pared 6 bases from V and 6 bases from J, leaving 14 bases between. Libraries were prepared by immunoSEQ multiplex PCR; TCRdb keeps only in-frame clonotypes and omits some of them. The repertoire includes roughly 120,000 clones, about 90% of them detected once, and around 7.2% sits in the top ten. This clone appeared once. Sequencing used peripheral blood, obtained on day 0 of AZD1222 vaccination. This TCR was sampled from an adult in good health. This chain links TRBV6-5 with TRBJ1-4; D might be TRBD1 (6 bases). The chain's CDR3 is CASRYRVEDEKLFF. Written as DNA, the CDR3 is TGTGCCAGCAGGTACAGGGTCGAGGATGAAAAACTGTTTTTT.